The 11 T cell receptor beta chains in this list originate from one sample, sequenced in a study of siplizumab effects on memory and regulatory T cells. The repertoire was sequenced with immunoSEQ multiplex PCR; TCRdb's copy has only in-frame clones and lacks some. The repertoire consists of 50,000 to 55,000 clones, with about 93% occurring once and the leading ten covering roughly 15%. Sequencing was carried out using CD8+ T cells sorted from blood. The receptors were sampled from a human donor in good health.

This clone is categorized as medium-sized. The chain uses TRBV27 and TRBJ2-7, with 9 bases identical to TRBD2. CDR1 MNHEY and CDR2 SMNVEV come from the germline V gene (reference sequence). V trimming: 5 bases; J trimming: 2 bases; junction bases outside the gene matches: 10. CDR3 length: 16 residues. The CDR3 here is CASSKLGLARAYEQYF. The CDR3 DNA sequence: TGTGCCAGCAGTAAACTCGGACTAGCGCGCGCCTACGAGCAGTACTTC.

This clone was seen once. CDR3 bases: TGTGCCAGCAGTTGGGACGAGCAGTACTTC. Residues: CASSWDEQYF. The V call is TRBV6-8, the J call TRBJ2-7, with D unresolved. The CDR3 has 10 amino acids. V lost 4 bases and J lost 5, with 3 bases in between. Germline values: CDR1 MNHGY, CDR2 SAAAGT.

The rearrangement uses TRBV13 and TRBJ2-3; D tentatively reads TRBD1 or TRBD2 (6 bases each). Germline CDR1 and CDR2: PRHDT and FYEKMQ (reference sequence). The CDR3 is 16 amino acids. V lost 5 bases and J lost 4, with 19 bases in between. CDR3 protein: CASSAPNREVPDTQYF. DNA of the CDR3: TGTGCCAGCAGCGCCCCGAACAGGGAGGTCCCAGATACGCAGTATTTT.

V gene TRBV4-1 combines with J gene TRBJ2-1; 9 bases map to TRBD1. With 1 base clipped from V and 4 bases from J, the junction kept 5 bases outside the gene matches. The germline CDR1 and CDR2 sequences are MGHRA and YSYEKL. CDR3 length: 16 amino acids. The CDR3 region is CASSQVWDRAYNEQFF. The CDR3, as DNA: TGCGCCAGCAGCCAAGTGTGGGACAGGGCTTACAATGAGCAGTTCTTC.

The chain carries TRBV5-1 and TRBJ2-7; possibly TRBD2 for D (5 bases). CDR3 length: 14 residues. V dropped 4 bases and J dropped 2 bases, with 13 bases sitting between them. In germline, CDR1 is SGHRS, CDR2 YFSETQ. The CDR3 is CASSLNGDPYEQYF. The CDR3 nucleotides are TGCGCCAGCAGCCTCAACGGGGATCCCTACGAGCAGTACTTC.

A single count supports this clone. J is TRBJ2-3 and V is TRBV14, with D possibly called TRBD1 or TRBD2 (5 bases each). The germline V gene encodes CDR1 SGHDN and CDR2 FVKESK. This CDR3 region has 19 residues. Deletions cut 0 bases from V and 2 bases from J, with 21 bases between. The CDR3 here is CASSQDSTARGRDTDTQYF. Here the CDR3 DNA reads TGTGCCAGCAGCCAAGATTCGACAGCACGGGGCCGTGACACAGATACGCAGTATTTT.

The V call is TRBV7-8, the J call TRBJ1-2; D call uncertain. The CDR3 consists of 15 residues. V lost 5 bases to trimming and J lost 6 bases, with 19 bases between them. CDR1 and CDR2 from the germline V gene are SGHVS and FQNEAQ. CDR3 DNA sequence: TGTGCCAGCAGCAAAAGATACGGTCGAATCGATGGCTACACCTTC. This translates into CASSKRYGRIDGYTF. Drawing the rest from reference TRBV7-8 and TRBJ1-2, the complete variable domain is GAGVSQSPRYKVAKRGQDVALRCDPISGHVSLFWYQQALGQGPEFLTYFQNEAQLDKSGLPSDRFFAERPEGSVSTLKIQRTQQEDSAVYLCASSKRYGRIDGYTFGSGTRLTVV.

This chain's CDR3 is CASSSVWGGGYTF. The CDR3, as DNA: TGTGCCAGCAGCTCGGTGTGGGGGGGTGGCTACACCTTC. V is TRBV11-2 and J is TRBJ1-2; D is perhaps TRBD1 (5 bases). The ends were cut back, 4 bases at V and 7 bases at J, with 13 bases in the middle. The CDR3 extends over 13 amino acids. Looked up from germline, CDR1 is SGHAT and CDR2 is FQNNGV.

V usage is TRBV30 and J usage is TRBJ1-1; D uncertain. Trimming cost V 0 bases and J 7 bases, with 12 bases left between them. The CDR3 length is 13 residues. CDR1 and CDR2 (germline): GTSNPN, SVGIG (reference sequence). The CDR3: CAWSVWAVGEAFF. The CDR3 DNA follows: TGTGCCTGGAGTGTATGGGCTGTCGGTGAAGCTTTCTTT.

This chain connects TRBV6-5 to TRBJ1-1; D not certain. CDR1 MNHEY and CDR2 SVGAGI come from the germline V gene. Between the trimmed V and J ends, which lost 7 bases and 4 bases, there was a span of 13 bases. The CDR3 covers 13 residues. The CDR3 here is CASTDKEVTEAFF. CDR3 in DNA: TGTGCCAGCACCGACAAAGAGGTCACTGAAGCTTTCTTT.

The chain joins TRBV28 to TRBJ1-5; possible D gene TRBD1, 6 bases. Trimming pared 7 bases from V and 7 bases from J, leaving 17 bases between. This CDR3 contains 14 residues. In germline, CDR1 is MDHEN, CDR2 SYDVKM. CDR3 nucleotide sequence: TGTGCCAGCACCCCGTGGGGGCTCGGACAGCCCCAGCATTTT. Encoded protein: CASTPWGLGQPQHF. Drawing the rest from reference TRBV28 and TRBJ1-5, the complete variable domain is DVKVTQSSRYLVKRTGEKVFLECVQDMDHENMFWYRQDPGLGLRLIYFSYDVKMKEKGDIPEGYSVSREKKERFSLILESASTNQTSMYLCASTPWGLGQPQHFGDGTRLSIL.